These 8 T cell receptor beta chains originate from one sample sequenced in a study of T cells in Graves' hyperthyroidism and ophthalmopathy. There were TCR beta CDR3 regions amplified from RNA transcripts. HTBI primers were used for first-round RT-PCR of the TCR CDR3. TCRdb recomputed calls from the multiplex PCR reads with MiXCR, one row per CDR3 protein. The sample lists 400,000 to 600,000 distinct CDR3 sequences, around 21% occurring once. Sequenced: blood. The receptors originated from a young man with Graves' hyperthyroidism.

This clonotype was found many times. J is TRBJ2-6 and V is TRBV6-5, with a weak D call TRBD2 (5 bases). The CDR3 totals 15 residues. Trimming took 4 bases from V and 3 from J, leaving 10 bases between them. CDR1 MNHEY and CDR2 SVGAGI come from the germline V gene. This CDR3 reads CASSLRGYGANVLTF. CDR3 bases: TGTGCCAGCAGTTTAAGAGGGTATGGGGCCAACGTCCTGACTTTC.

This clonotype was observed many times. The genes are TRBV2 and TRBJ1-3; D uncertain. Trimming took off 6 bases at V and 3 bases at J, with 12 bases between the two ends. Germline V gives CDR1 SNHLY, CDR2 FYNNEI. CDR3 length: 14 residues. The CDR3 sequence is CASRDGQIGNTIYF. CDR3 in DNA: TGTGCCAGCAGGGACGGGCAGATTGGAAACACCATATATTTT.

The CDR3 loop reads CASSWGRGNGELFF. As DNA, the CDR3 is TGTGCCAGCAGCTGGGGCAGGGGTAACGGGGAGCTGTTTTTT. The rearrangement links TRBV27 to TRBJ2-2, with D possibly matching TRBD1 (6 bases). V gave up 6 bases and J gave up 7 bases, with 15 bases separating them. Germline assignment: CDR1 MNHEY and CDR2 SMNVEV (reference sequence). The CDR3 covers 14 residues.

Only a few counts were recorded for this clonotype. V gene TRBV11-2 combines with J gene TRBJ2-7, with a weak D call TRBD2 (5 bases). V lost 4 bases to trimming and J lost 5 bases, with 21 bases between them. Germline assignment: CDR1 SGHAT and CDR2 FQNNGV. CDR3 length equals 16 residues. The CDR3 sequence: CASSSDRGKSRDEQYF. The CDR3 DNA reads TGTGCCAGCAGCTCAGACCGGGGAAAGTCCCGGGACGAGCAGTACTTC. Based on the CDR3 plus reference TRBV11-2 and TRBJ2-7, the full variable domain is EAGVAQSPRYKIIEKRQSVAFWCNPISGHATLYWYQQILGQGPKLLIQFQNNGVVDDSQLPKDRFSAERLKGVDSTLKIQPAKLEDSAVYLCASSSDRGKSRDEQYFGPGTRLTVT.

This chain uses TRBV28 with TRBJ2-7; either TRBD1 or TRBD2 may supply D (6 bases each). The CDR3 covers 14 residues. V was shortened by 6 bases and J by 3 bases, with 15 bases between the two germline ends. CDR1 and CDR2 (germline): MDHEN, SYDVKM. CDR3 region: CASRVGGRGYEQYF. The DNA for the CDR3 is TGTGCCAGCAGAGTAGGGGGGAGAGGCTACGAGCAGTACTTC.

V usage is TRBV2 and J usage is TRBJ2-7; possibly TRBD1 or TRBD2 for D (5 bases each). This CDR3 has 14 amino acids. Germline V gene data show CDR1 as SNHLY and CDR2 as FYNNEI. The V and J ends lost 6 bases and 2 bases respectively, with 14 bases between them. CDR3 DNA: TGTGCCAGCAGGGACGGGACCCAGACCTACGAGCAGTACTTC. This gives the protein CASRDGTQTYEQYF.

V usage is TRBV19 and J usage is TRBJ2-2; no clear D gene. CDR1 is LNHDA and CDR2 is SQIVND in the germline V gene (reference sequence). Trimming took 11 bases from V and 0 from J, leaving 7 bases between them. CDR3 length: 12 amino acids. CDR3 residues: CAGRANTGELFF. In nucleotides, the CDR3 is TGTGCCGGACGCGCGAACACCGGGGAGCTGTTTTTT.

In nucleotides, the CDR3 is TGTGCCAGCAGCTTAGGGGTCCCGCCGAGGGACGAGCAGTACTTC. Its protein is CASSLGVPPRDEQYF. The chain couples TRBV7-9 to TRBJ2-7; tentatively, D is TRBD2 (5 bases). Trimming shortened V by 1 base and J by 5 bases, and 15 bases separated the two germline ends. The CDR3 has 15 amino acids. Germline lookup yields CDR1 SEHNR and CDR2 FQNEAQ (reference sequence).